This T cell receptor (beta chain) was recorded in a study of OX40 agonist ivuxolimab in advanced cancers. Study details: The group had a mean age of approximately 60 years, ranged from about 20 to 90, and was 80% to 85% male. Having had anti-PD-1, anti-PD-L1 or anti-CTLA-4 therapy before was allowed, and approximately 40% had some.

This CDR3 region has 16 residues. Looked up from germline, CDR1 is MNHEY and CDR2 is SVGAGI. J gave up 1 base and V 4 bases, and 5 bases lay outside the gene matches. Method: immunoSEQ multiplex PCR; TCRdb's copy keeps in-frame clones and lacks some. The repertoire holds under 150,000 clones, with about nine tenths as singletons. Autoimmune disease history or systemic immunosuppression led to patient exclusion. The starting material was CD4+ or CD8+ T cells sorted from blood, obtained in a trial of the OX40 agonist ivuxolimab. The V and J genes are TRBV6-5 and TRBJ2-2; 8 positions match TRBD1. This sequence originates from an adult with an advanced solid tumor such as melanoma, head and neck, liver or kidney cancer. CDR3 sequence: CASSWSGTGNTGELFF. Here the CDR3 DNA reads TGTGCCAGCAGTTGGAGTGGGACAGGGAACACCGGGGAGCTGTTTTTT.